The next 13 T cell receptor beta chains were all read from a single sample in a study of blood T cell repertoires in COVID-19. Assay: immunoSEQ multiplex PCR; the TCRdb copy retains only in-frame clones and omits some. This repertoire shows about 220,000 clones, roughly 87% found once; its top ten account for under 2.5%. Sequenced input: peripheral blood. These receptors all stem from a man aged 40-49 years with active or convalescent COVID-19.

The gene calls are TRBV4-2 and TRBJ1-5; weak D call: TRBD1 (5 bases). Germline CDR1 LGHNA, CDR2 YNFKEQ. Trimming removed 0 bases at V and 7 bases at J, with 10 bases between. The CDR3 sequence is 14 residues long. The CDR3 protein is CASSQDGGGQPQHF. CDR3 coding DNA: TGTGCCAGCAGCCAAGATGGGGGAGGACAGCCCCAGCATTTT.

The rearrangement joins TRBV5-4 to TRBJ1-2; 9 nucleotides line up with TRBD1. Germline V gene data show CDR1 as SGHNT and CDR2 as YYREEE (reference sequence). The CDR3 consists of 12 residues. V lost 5 bases, J lost 8 bases, and 4 bases stayed unmatched. The DNA for the CDR3 is TGTGCCAGCAGTTGGACAGGGGAAGGCTACACCTTC. This gives the protein CASSWTGEGYTF.

This clone was recorded once. The chain couples TRBV5-6 to TRBJ1-1; D is perhaps TRBD1 (5 bases). Germline V lookup: CDR1 SGHDT, CDR2 YYEEEE. This CDR3 has 13 amino acids. Trimming cost V 6 bases and J 6 bases, with 15 bases left between them. CDR3 amino acids: CASTIWGGAEAFF. CDR3 nucleotides: TGTGCCAGCACCATTTGGGGGGGGGCTGAAGCTTTCTTT.

The gene calls are TRBV6-5 and TRBJ2-1; D gene unclear. V gave up 5 bases and J gave up 3 bases, with 11 bases separating them. CDR3 length: 14 residues. Germline loops: CDR1 MNHEY, CDR2 SVGAGI. The CDR3 loop reads CASSTPADYNEQFF. Here the CDR3 DNA reads TGTGCCAGCAGTACCCCGGCGGACTACAATGAGCAGTTCTTC.

The chain recombines TRBV30 with TRBJ1-3, with 8 nucleotides matching TRBD1. The junction had 6 bases not matched to a gene; V was cut back by 4 bases and J by 4 bases. CDR3 size: 14 residues. Per the germline V gene, CDR1 is GTSNPN and CDR2 is SVGIG (reference sequence). The CDR3 reads CAWTMDRVGNTIYF. The CDR3 DNA is TGTGCCTGGACTATGGACAGGGTAGGAAACACCATATATTTT.

Note on this clone: One end of the junction is discordant with germline, which a read error may explain. Other DNA variants within this sample encode the same CDR3. The chain employs TRBV28 and TRBJ1-1; D is unclear. The CDR3 is 12 residues long. Germline-derived CDR1 and CDR2 are MDHEN and SYDVKM. The CDR3 loop is CASRGDSTEAFF. CDR3 bases: TGTGCCAGCAGGGGAGATAGCACTGAAGCTTTTTTT.

This chain's CDR3 is CASSFSGGTDTQYF. The CDR3 bases are TGCGCCAGCAGCTTTTCAGGGGGCACAGATACGCAGTATTTT. V is TRBV5-1 and J is TRBJ2-3; weak D call: TRBD1 (6 bases). This CDR3 region has 14 residues. Germline values: CDR1 SGHRS, CDR2 YFSETQ. Trimming stripped 2 bases from V and 1 base from J, with 8 bases between.

V is TRBV13 and J is TRBJ1-2; TRBD1 is a possible D gene (6 bases). The ends were cut back, 2 bases at V and 2 bases at J, with 12 bases in the middle. Germline V gives CDR1 PRHDT, CDR2 FYEKMQ (reference sequence). This CDR3 comprises 15 residues. The CDR3 loop is CASSLRGQLNYGYTF. CDR3 bases: TGTGCCAGCAGCTTAAGGGGACAACTAAACTATGGCTACACCTTC.

The V gene is TRBV6-5, the J gene TRBJ1-2, with D perhaps TRBD1 (5 bases). The CDR3 contains 12 residues. V was pared by 6 bases and J by 8 bases, with 13 bases between. In germline, CDR1 is MNHEY, CDR2 SVGAGI. The chain's CDR3 is CASRSGHVGYTF. The CDR3, as DNA: TGTGCCAGCAGGTCTGGACACGTCGGCTACACCTTC.

This clone was recorded once. The same CDR3 can be traced to other DNA sequences in this sample. V usage is TRBV9 and J usage is TRBJ1-6; D not certain. V was shortened by 0 bases and J by 0 bases, with 10 bases between the two germline ends. This CDR3 has 17 residues. From germline, CDR1 is SGDLS and CDR2 YYNGEE. Written as DNA, the CDR3 is TGTGCCAGCAGCGTAGCTGGGCAGAGCTCCTATAATTCACCCCTCCACTTT. It yields the protein CASSVAGQSSYNSPLHF.

This sequence joins TRBV27 and TRBJ1-2, with 10 bases aligning to TRBD1. CDR1 is MNHEY and CDR2 is SMNVEV in the germline V gene (reference sequence). There are 17 residues in the CDR3. Trimming took 2 bases from V and 8 from J; bases not matched to a gene: 14. The CDR3 here is CASSLLAAGTGAGGYTF. CDR3 in DNA: TGTGCCAGCAGTTTACTCGCAGCCGGGACAGGGGCGGGGGGCTACACCTTC.

This sequence joins TRBV11-2 and TRBJ1-4; D perhaps matches TRBD1 (5 bases). The germline CDR1 and CDR2 sequences are SGHAT and FQNNGV. The ends were cut back, 5 bases at V and 3 bases at J, with 13 bases in the middle. This CDR3 region has 15 residues. DNA for the CDR3: TGTGCCAGCAGCCCCGGAGGGGTTGCTAATGAAAAACTGTTTTTT. Encoded protein: CASSPGGVANEKLFF. Combining the CDR3 with reference TRBV11-2 and TRBJ1-4 gives the whole variable domain EAGVAQSPRYKIIEKRQSVAFWCNPISGHATLYWYQQILGQGPKLLIQFQNNGVVDDSQLPKDRFSAERLKGVDSTLKIQPAKLEDSAVYLCASSPGGVANEKLFFGSGTQLSVL.

The chain combines TRBV5-1 with TRBJ2-3, with TRBD2 matching 9 bases. Germline trimming cut 5 bases from V and 5 bases from J; bases unmatched to any gene: 6. Germline-derived CDR1 and CDR2 are SGHRS and YFSETQ. The CDR3 runs to 14 residues. CDR3 DNA: TGCGCCAGCAGAGTAGCGGGAGTAGGAGATACGCAGTATTTT. Its protein is CASRVAGVGDTQYF.